These T cell receptor beta chains were read from a single sample in a study of CD8+CD57+ T cells in acquired aplastic anemia. TCRdb called the reads again in MiXCR, with one record for every CDR3 protein. The sample contains roughly 220,000 distinct CDR3 sequences, around three fifths of which appear only once. Sequencing was done on a sample of sorted CD4+, CD8+, or CD8+CD57+ T cells (not recorded which) from PBMCs. The origin of the receptors is a human donor with aplastic anemia. Each CDR3 is given with its conserved first and last residue. Fields, in order: D gene, J gene, clone size, V gene, CDR3 DNA, CDR3 protein. D genes are given only for firm matches. Clone size appears in some rows only: once, few, many, or a class for an expanded clone.

d_call: .; j_call: TRBJ2-1; clone_size: .; v_call: TRBV7-3; cdr3_nt: TGTGCCAGCAGCTTAATCGCGGGATTAGGCCTCGGGAGCTACAATGAGCAGTTCTTC; cdr3_aa: CASSLIAGLGLGSYNEQFF
d_call: .; j_call: TRBJ2-3; clone_size: few; v_call: TRBV7-6; cdr3_nt: TGTGCCAGCAGCTCCACGCCGGGGGGCACAGATACGCAGTATTTT; cdr3_aa: CASSSTPGGTDTQYF
d_call: .; j_call: TRBJ2-7; clone_size: few; v_call: TRBV28; cdr3_nt: TGTGCCAGCAGTTTATGGCAGCGACGACGCTACGAGCAGTACTTC; cdr3_aa: CASSLWQRRRYEQYF
d_call: TRBD1; j_call: TRBJ2-7; clone_size: many; v_call: TRBV6-1; cdr3_nt: TGTGCCAGCAGTTTAGACAGGGGACTCTACGAGCAGTACTTC; cdr3_aa: CASSLDRGLYEQYF
d_call: TRBD1; j_call: TRBJ1-2; clone_size: .; v_call: TRBV9; cdr3_nt: TGTGCCAGCAGCGTAGGCAGGGGGCGCATGACCTTC; cdr3_aa: CASSVGRGRMTF
d_call: .; j_call: TRBJ1-5; clone_size: many; v_call: TRBV30; cdr3_nt: TGTGCCTGGAGTTCTCGGATCCCTAGGGGCAATCAGCCCCAGCATTTT; cdr3_aa: CAWSSRIPRGNQPQHF
d_call: .; j_call: TRBJ2-7; clone_size: .; v_call: TRBV6-5; cdr3_nt: TGTGCCAGCAGTTACGGCGGGGACTCCTACGAGCAGTACTTC; cdr3_aa: CASSYGGDSYEQYF
d_call: TRBD1; j_call: TRBJ1-1; clone_size: .; v_call: TRBV7-2; cdr3_nt: TGTGCCAGCAGCTTAGGCCTTGACAGGGATTTGTTCTTT; cdr3_aa: CASSLGLDRDLFF
d_call: TRBD2; j_call: TRBJ2-7; clone_size: many; v_call: TRBV27; cdr3_nt: TGTGCCAGCATGGTGGCGGGGGGGCTCTCCTACGAGCAGTACTTC; cdr3_aa: CASMVAGGLSYEQYF
d_call: TRBD1; j_call: TRBJ2-3; clone_size: .; v_call: TRBV24-1; cdr3_nt: TGTGCCACCAGCGCCCCGGGACAGATCACAGATACGCAGTATTTT; cdr3_aa: CATSAPGQITDTQYF
d_call: TRBD2; j_call: TRBJ2-1; clone_size: .; v_call: TRBV10-3; cdr3_nt: TGTGCCATCAGTGGGGCTAGCGGGAGACCGAAAAACAATGAGCAGTTCTTC; cdr3_aa: CAISGASGRPKNNEQFF
d_call: TRBD1; j_call: TRBJ2-5; clone_size: .; v_call: TRBV20-1; cdr3_nt: TGCAGTGCTAGAGCGGGGACAGGGGGCTCGGAGACCCAGTACTTC; cdr3_aa: CSARAGTGGSETQYF
d_call: .; j_call: TRBJ1-1; clone_size: .; v_call: TRBV7-9; cdr3_nt: TGTGCCAGCAGCTTAGCGTACTCCGGCACTGAAGCTTTCTTT; cdr3_aa: CASSLAYSGTEAFF
d_call: .; j_call: TRBJ2-1; clone_size: .; v_call: TRBV20-1; cdr3_nt: TGCAGTGCTAGACCCGAGCGGAGGAGCTCCTACAATGAGCAGTTCTTC; cdr3_aa: CSARPERRSSYNEQFF
d_call: TRBD1; j_call: TRBJ1-2; clone_size: .; v_call: TRBV10-3; cdr3_nt: TGTGCCAGCAGGACAGGGGTCTATGGCTACACCTTC; cdr3_aa: CASRTGVYGYTF
d_call: .; j_call: TRBJ1-5; clone_size: many; v_call: TRBV27; cdr3_nt: TGTGCCAGCAGTTCGGGGATCGATCAGCCCCAGCATTTT; cdr3_aa: CASSSGIDQPQHF
d_call: .; j_call: TRBJ2-7; clone_size: .; v_call: TRBV5-5; cdr3_nt: TGTGCCAGCAGCTTAGCGCTACCCACCCCGGGGGCCGAGCAGTACTTC; cdr3_aa: CASSLALPTPGAEQYF
d_call: .; j_call: TRBJ1-4; clone_size: few; v_call: TRBV14; cdr3_nt: TGTGCCAGCTCACTTCTACCGGGCTACGGGGAAGATGAAAAACTGTTTTTT; cdr3_aa: CASSLLPGYGEDEKLFF
d_call: .; j_call: TRBJ1-2; clone_size: .; v_call: TRBV5-1; cdr3_nt: TGCGCCAGCAGCTTGGCAGGTACGCGGAACTATGGCTACACCTTC; cdr3_aa: CASSLAGTRNYGYTF
d_call: .; j_call: TRBJ2-7; clone_size: .; v_call: TRBV6-5; cdr3_nt: TGTGCCAGCAGTTACTCGATTGGACAGCCCTACGAGCAGTACTTC; cdr3_aa: CASSYSIGQPYEQYF
d_call: .; j_call: TRBJ1-4; clone_size: .; v_call: TRBV20-1; cdr3_nt: TGCAGTGTGAGAGTGGGGGAGGTAGGCGAAAAACTGTTTTTT; cdr3_aa: CSVRVGEVGEKLFF
d_call: TRBD2; j_call: TRBJ2-3; clone_size: .; v_call: TRBV15; cdr3_nt: TGTGCCACCAGCAGAGAAACGGGACTAGCGGGGGTCACAGATACGCAGTATTTT; cdr3_aa: CATSRETGLAGVTDTQYF
d_call: .; j_call: TRBJ2-2; clone_size: few; v_call: TRBV10-3; cdr3_nt: TGTGCCATCAGTGATGTCGGCGGCGCAGCTGGGGAGCTGTTTTTT; cdr3_aa: CAISDVGGAAGELFF
d_call: TRBD1; j_call: TRBJ2-7; clone_size: .; v_call: TRBV20-1; cdr3_nt: TGCAGGGCAAGGGACAGGGGATCCTACGAGCAGTACTTC; cdr3_aa: CRARDRGSYEQYF
d_call: .; j_call: TRBJ1-1; clone_size: .; v_call: TRBV2; cdr3_nt: TGTGCCAGCAGTGGGGCGAGCCTGAACACTGAAGCTTTCTTT; cdr3_aa: CASSGASLNTEAFF
d_call: TRBD2; j_call: TRBJ2-2; clone_size: .; v_call: TRBV29-1; cdr3_nt: TGCAGCGTTCTAGTGACTAGCGGGATTCTCACCGGGGAGCTGTTTTTT; cdr3_aa: CSVLVTSGILTGELFF
d_call: .; j_call: TRBJ2-5; clone_size: once; v_call: TRBV20-1; cdr3_nt: TGCAGTGCTAGAGGGAGAATAAATCAAGAGACCCAGTACTTC; cdr3_aa: CSARGRINQETQYF
d_call: .; j_call: TRBJ1-6; clone_size: few; v_call: TRBV13; cdr3_nt: TGTGCCAGCAGCCGGGGCACACGGTATAATTCACCCCTCCACTTT; cdr3_aa: CASSRGTRYNSPLHF
d_call: .; j_call: TRBJ1-6; clone_size: .; v_call: TRBV6-5; cdr3_nt: TGTGCCAGCAGTTACGGCCTTCAGTCACCCCTCCACTTT; cdr3_aa: CASSYGLQSPLHF
d_call: .; j_call: TRBJ1-6; clone_size: .; v_call: TRBV20-1; cdr3_nt: TGCAGTGCTAGAGATCCTGCAAGCTCCTATAATTCACCCCTCCACTTT; cdr3_aa: CSARDPASSYNSPLHF
d_call: .; j_call: TRBJ2-7; clone_size: .; v_call: TRBV20-1; cdr3_nt: TGCAGTGCTAGTGCTTCGGGACTGGCCTACGAGCAGTACTTC; cdr3_aa: CSASASGLAYEQYF
d_call: .; j_call: TRBJ2-7; clone_size: .; v_call: TRBV5-1; cdr3_nt: TGCGCCAGCAGCTTCACAGTGGGCAACTACGAGCAGTACTTC; cdr3_aa: CASSFTVGNYEQYF
d_call: TRBD1; j_call: TRBJ1-6; clone_size: .; v_call: TRBV5-1; cdr3_nt: TGCGCCAGCAGCACACAGGGGGCGTACAATTCACCCCTCCACTTT; cdr3_aa: CASSTQGAYNSPLHF
d_call: TRBD1; j_call: TRBJ2-2; clone_size: few; v_call: TRBV19; cdr3_nt: TGTGCCAGTAGGGAGCAGGGGGTCGGGGCCGGGGAGCTGTTTTTT; cdr3_aa: CASREQGVGAGELFF
d_call: .; j_call: TRBJ2-3; clone_size: .; v_call: TRBV20-1; cdr3_nt: TGCAGTGCTAGTACTAGCCTAAACACAGATACGCAGTATTTT; cdr3_aa: CSASTSLNTDTQYF
d_call: TRBD2; j_call: TRBJ2-7; clone_size: few; v_call: TRBV20-1; cdr3_nt: TGCAGTGCCTGCGGACTAGCGGGAACCTACGAGCAGTACTTC; cdr3_aa: CSACGLAGTYEQYF
d_call: TRBD2; j_call: TRBJ2-3; clone_size: .; v_call: TRBV11-2; cdr3_nt: TGTGCCGGCAGCTTAGATCGGAACAGCGGGGATGCCTACAATGAGCAGTATTTT; cdr3_aa: CAGSLDRNSGDAYNEQYF
d_call: TRBD2; j_call: TRBJ2-1; clone_size: .; v_call: TRBV7-3; cdr3_nt: TGCGCCAGCAGCCAAGATGTCAGCGGGAGAAACAATGAGCAGTTCTTC; cdr3_aa: CASSQDVSGRNNEQFF
d_call: .; j_call: TRBJ2-2; clone_size: once; v_call: TRBV29-1; cdr3_nt: TGCAGCGGATTCGGGAGTTACACCGGGGAGCTGTTTTTT; cdr3_aa: CSGFGSYTGELFF
d_call: .; j_call: TRBJ2-1; clone_size: .; v_call: TRBV2; cdr3_nt: TGTGCCAGCAGAACAAGTTTGCATGAGCAGTTCTTC; cdr3_aa: CASRTSLHEQFF
d_call: .; j_call: TRBJ2-7; clone_size: .; v_call: TRBV14; cdr3_nt: TGTGCCAGCAGCCAAGGAAGGGAACAGGGACCTTCTTACGAGCAGTACTTC; cdr3_aa: CASSQGREQGPSYEQYF